This T cell receptor (beta chain) came from a study of radiation and T cells in renal cell carcinoma. The time point denotes: blood 2 weeks post-SBRT. Documented treatment: 15 Gy SBRT to primary tumor, nephrectomy 4 weeks later. A word on this clone: Antigen specificity is unknown.

The length of the CDR3 is 17 residues. Trimming stripped 1 base from V and 0 bases from J, with 13 bases between. Germline V gene lookup returns CDR1 SGHVS and CDR2 FNYEAQ. TCRdb keeps only in-frame clones here, not all; method: immunoSEQ multiplex PCR. The table has around 120,000 clones, 81% seen once. Study-wide results and caveats: In blood, top tumor clones expanded by 2 weeks, shrinking by 4.

The sequenced sample was blood, obtained from a patient whose treatment included radiotherapy and nephrectomy. The receptor was isolated from a woman aged 60-70 years with renal cell carcinoma. The chain uses TRBV7-6 and TRBJ1-5, with no clear D. CDR3 sequence reads: CASSLESAENSNQPQHF. The CDR3 coding sequence is TGTGCCAGCAGCTTAGAATCGGCAGAGAATAGCAATCAGCCCCAGCATTTT.